These 20 T cell receptor beta chains were sequenced from one sample in a study of blood T cells in healthy people across ages. It was with a sample-barcoded 5' primer and a J-beta primer mix that a second PCR of roughly 7 to 12 cycles was run. TCRdb reprocessed the 5' RACE reads via MiXCR and lists one record per CDR3 protein. Of approximately 1,000,000 distinct CDR3 sequences listed, roughly 45% were seen once; the top ten hold under 20%. The specimen sequenced was blood. The receptors originated from a woman aged 55-69 years in good health.

J is TRBJ1-2 and V is TRBV27, with D possibly being TRBD1 (5 bases). CDR3 length: 13 residues. The germline CDR1 and CDR2 sequences are MNHEY and SMNVEV (reference sequence). The germline V and J ends were trimmed by 3 bases and 4 bases, with 9 bases remaining between them. The DNA for the CDR3 is TGTGCCAGCAGTTTCCGGGACGGCTATGGCTACACCTTC. It translates to CASSFRDGYGYTF.

The CDR3 DNA reads as TGCAGTGCTGCTGGGGACCCACTAACTGTCTCCTACGAGCAGTACTTC. Protein product: CSAAGDPLTVSYEQYF. The chain employs TRBV20-1 and TRBJ2-7; D tentatively reads TRBD1 or TRBD2 (5 bases each). V lost 5 bases and J 0 bases, leaving 20 bases between the germline ends. This CDR3 is 16 amino acids long. Germline loops: CDR1 DFQATT, CDR2 SNEGSKA (reference sequence).

In this sample, this clonotype turned up a few times. The chain employs TRBV14 and TRBJ2-7; D remains ambiguous. Trimming removed 7 bases at V and 5 bases at J, with 15 bases between. The V gene's germline CDR1 is SGHDN and CDR2 FVKESK. The CDR3 spans 13 residues. The CDR3 reads CASNLRPTHEQYF. The CDR3 region has the DNA TGTGCCAGCAACTTGAGGCCGACACACGAGCAGTACTTC.

The chain is built from TRBV7-2 and TRBJ2-1; 11 positions agree with TRBD2. With V trimmed by 5 bases and J by 6 bases, 15 bases remained unmatched. CDR3 size: 18 residues. CDR1 is SGHTA and CDR2 is FQGNSA in the germline V gene. The CDR3, as DNA: TGTGCCAGCAGCGCGAGGGGTAGCGGGAGGGCCGGTGGCAATGAGCAGTTCTTC. Protein sequence: CASSARGSGRAGGNEQFF.

This chain joins TRBV27 and TRBJ2-4, with 8 positions matching TRBD1. The DNA end lines up better with TRBJ2-7; the J call may be wrong. The CDR3 totals 14 residues. Germline loops: CDR1 MNHEY, CDR2 SMNVEV (reference sequence). CDR3 in amino acids: CASSGQGLHYEQYF. CDR3 bases: TGTGCCAGCAGCGGACAGGGCCTTCACTACGAGCAGTACTTC.

This rearrangement joins TRBV11-2 to TRBJ2-7, with 7 bases lining up with TRBD1. Germline CDR1 SGHAT, CDR2 FQNNGV. Trimming at V came to 2 bases and at J to 2 bases, leaving 12 bases not matched to a gene. The CDR3 covers 17 residues. The CDR3 reads CASSLYPGQRGTYEQYF. The CDR3 coding sequence is TGTGCCAGCAGCTTATACCCGGGACAGAGGGGGACCTACGAGCAGTACTTC.

The J gene is TRBJ2-7, the V gene TRBV9; 12 bases are shared with TRBD2. Germline values: CDR1 SGDLS, CDR2 YYNGEE. After removal of 2 bases from V and 2 bases from J, the junction contained 2 bases not matched to a gene. The CDR3 runs 15 residues. The CDR3 protein is CASSVTSGRTYEQYF. The CDR3, as DNA: TGTGCCAGCAGCGTCACTAGCGGGAGGACCTACGAGCAGTACTTC.

The V gene is TRBV20-1, the J gene TRBJ1-2; a possible D gene is TRBD1 (5 bases). Germline V lookup: CDR1 DFQATT, CDR2 SNEGSKA (reference sequence). CDR3 length: 14 amino acids. Here the CDR3 reads CSQPTGRNSYGYTF. The CDR3 nucleotides are TGCAGCCAACCAACGGGACGGAACTCCTATGGCTACACCTTC.

This clonotype was counted once. The chain has TRBV7-9 and TRBJ2-2; D is unclear. Per germline, CDR1 SEHNR and CDR2 FQNEAQ (reference sequence). This CDR3 contains 16 residues. V lost 5 bases and J 0 bases, leaving 13 bases between the germline ends. The CDR3 reads CASSPPARTNTGELFF. The CDR3 nucleotides are TGTGCCAGCAGCCCACCGGCGAGAACGAACACCGGGGAGCTGTTTTTT.

Concerning this clonotype: A much more abundant neighbour one base away suggests this may be a read error. V gene TRBV20-1 combines with J gene TRBJ1-6; the D gene is possibly TRBD1 (5 bases). Per germline, CDR1 DFQATT and CDR2 SNEGSKA (reference sequence). This CDR3 has 14 amino acids. CDR3 protein: CSAPPGTGVSPPHF. In nucleotides, the CDR3 is TGCAGTGCGCCCCCCGGAACGGGGGTTTCACCCCCCCACTTT.

The chain recombines TRBV20-1 with TRBJ2-3; D remains ambiguous. V lost 0 bases to trimming and J lost 2 bases, with 27 bases between them. The CDR3 spans 20 residues. Germline V gene data show CDR1 as DFQATT and CDR2 as SNEGSKA (reference sequence). CDR3 region: CSARDPNPEKTWKVTDTQYF. CDR3 nucleotide sequence: TGCAGTGCTAGAGACCCAAACCCAGAGAAGACTTGGAAAGTCACAGATACGCAGTATTTT.

Ten or more counts support this clonotype. The chain joins TRBV6-5 to TRBJ1-2, with unresolved D. Trimming shortened V by 6 bases and J by 8 bases, and 16 bases separated the two germline ends. Per germline, CDR1 MNHEY and CDR2 SVGAGI. The CDR3 runs 13 residues. CDR3 region: CASSDGPRRGYTF. The CDR3 DNA follows: TGTGCCAGCAGCGACGGGCCAAGGCGGGGCTACACCTTC.

V gene TRBV15 combines with J gene TRBJ2-4; 7 bases agree with TRBD2. Near its end, the DNA agrees better with TRBJ2-7, so the J call may be wrong. Germline lookup yields CDR1 LNHNV and CDR2 YYDKDF (reference sequence). CDR3 length: 18 amino acids. The CDR3: CATSRDRCAGRRVYEQYF. The CDR3 nucleotides are TGTGCCACCAGCAGAGATAGGTGCGCCGGGAGGAGGGTCTACGAGCAGTACTTC.

The V call is TRBV4-2, the J call TRBJ2-1; tentatively, D is TRBD1 (6 bases). Gene TRBJ2-7 matches the end of the DNA better, so the J call may be wrong. Germline V CDR1 and CDR2: LGHNA, YNFKEQ. The CDR3 runs to 16 residues. The CDR3 here is CASSQEGGFAYNEQYF. The CDR3 bases are TGTGCCAGCAGCCAAGAAGGGGGTTTCGCCTACAATGAGCAGTACTTC.

This clonotype was recorded a few times. J is TRBJ2-5 and V is TRBV6-5, with D possibly being TRBD1 or TRBD2 (6 bases each). Trimming left V 4 bases short and J 7 bases short, with 22 bases between. Germline loops: CDR1 MNHEY, CDR2 SVGAGI. The CDR3 has 16 amino acids. CDR3 DNA sequence: TGTGCCAGCAGTTGGGGGGCTAGCGAGATCTCTGGGACCCAGTACTTC. Its protein product is CASSWGASEISGTQYF.

This chain joins TRBV24-1 and TRBJ2-5, with 9 bases aligning to TRBD1. In germline, CDR1 is KGHDR, CDR2 SFDVKD. V dropped 7 bases and J dropped 3; count of bases not matched to a gene: 5. CDR3 length equals 14 residues. The CDR3 reads CATRPGQGEETQYF. The DNA for the CDR3 is TGTGCCACCAGGCCGGGACAGGGAGAAGAGACCCAGTACTTC.

V usage is TRBV7-9 and J usage is TRBJ2-7; 12 bases are shared with TRBD2. The CDR3 has 20 amino acids. CDR1 is SEHNR, CDR2 FQNEAQ, per germline (reference sequence). V was pared by 5 bases and J by 7 bases, with 24 bases of the junction left unmatched. CDR3 in DNA: TGTGCCAGCAGCGGAATACCGGGACTAGCGGGTGCTCGCTCCTACAATGAGCAGTACTTC. It yields the protein CASSGIPGLAGARSYNEQYF.

This clonotype has more than one count but fewer than ten. This chain links TRBV18 with TRBJ2-7; D possibly corresponds to TRBD1 (6 bases). Germline V gene lookup returns CDR1 KGHSH and CDR2 LQKENI. This CDR3 spans 14 amino acids. Between the trimmed V and J ends, which lost 6 bases and 1 base, there was a span of 13 bases. For the CDR3, the DNA is TGTGCCAGCTCGCAAATGGACAGTTCCTACGAGCAGTACTTC. It translates to CASSQMDSSYEQYF.

This clonotype has just a few counts. This chain joins TRBV28 and TRBJ2-4; D call uncertain. V was clipped by 2 bases and J by 8 bases, with 1 base between them. CDR1 MDHEN and CDR2 SYDVKM come from the germline V gene. This CDR3 has 10 amino acids. CDR3 bases: TGTGCCAGCAGTTTAGACATTCAGTACTTC. Its protein product is CASSLDIQYF.

This clonotype was seen a handful of times. V and J are TRBV27 and TRBJ1-4, with 7 positions matching TRBD1. V was pared by 5 bases and J by 8 bases, with 17 bases of the junction left unmatched. Germline values: CDR1 MNHEY, CDR2 SMNVEV (reference sequence). The CDR3 loop spans 17 amino acids. This CDR3 is CASSLRQGWGLDEKLFF. In nucleotides, the CDR3 is TGTGCCAGCAGTCTGCGACAGGGTTGGGGCCTGGACGAAAAACTGTTTTTT.